This T cell receptor (beta chain) was identified during a study of CD8+CD57+ T cells in acquired aplastic anemia. Patients selected for sequencing had displayed CD8+CD57+ cell expansion by flow cytometry. The CDR3 is made up of 14 amino acids. Deletions cut 6 bases from V and 3 bases from J, with 15 bases between. Germline V gene lookup returns CDR1 SGHVS and CDR2 FQNEAQ. It was genomic DNA that served as the template for profiling TCR beta VDJ and CDR3. TCRdb passed the reads through MiXCR, listing each CDR3 protein once. The sample yields about 240,000 distinct CDR3 sequences, roughly half seen once.

This chain joins TRBV7-8 and TRBJ2-7; perhaps TRBD2 as D (6 bases). This TCR was sampled from a human donor with aplastic anemia. Sequenced input: sorted CD4+, CD8+, or CD8+CD57+ T cells (not recorded which) from PBMCs. The CDR3 region is CASSAGTQGYEQYF. DNA of the CDR3: TGTGCCAGCAGTGCCGGGACTCAAGGCTACGAGCAGTACTTC.